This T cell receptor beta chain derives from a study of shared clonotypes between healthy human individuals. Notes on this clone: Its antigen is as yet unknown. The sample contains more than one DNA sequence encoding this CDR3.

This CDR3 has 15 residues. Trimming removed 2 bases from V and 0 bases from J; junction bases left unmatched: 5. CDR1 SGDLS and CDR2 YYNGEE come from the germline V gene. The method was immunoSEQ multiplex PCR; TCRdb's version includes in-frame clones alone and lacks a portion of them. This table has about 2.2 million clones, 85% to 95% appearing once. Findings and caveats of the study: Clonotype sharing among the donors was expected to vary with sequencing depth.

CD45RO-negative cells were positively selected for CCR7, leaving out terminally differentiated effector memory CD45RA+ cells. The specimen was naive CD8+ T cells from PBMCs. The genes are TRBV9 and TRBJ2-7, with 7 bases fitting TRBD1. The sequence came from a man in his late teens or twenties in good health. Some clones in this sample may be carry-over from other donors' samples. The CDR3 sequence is CASSVGDSSSYEQYF. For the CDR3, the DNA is TGTGCCAGCAGCGTTGGGGACAGCTCCTCCTACGAGCAGTACTTC. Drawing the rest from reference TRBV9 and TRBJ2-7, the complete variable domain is DSGVTQTPKHLITATGQRVTLRCSPRSGDLSVYWYQQSLDQGLQFLIQYYNGEERAKGNILERFSAQQFPDLHSELNLSSLELGDSALYFCASSVGDSSSYEQYFGPGTRLTVT.